Presented here are 15 T cell receptor beta chains from one specimen sequenced in a study of blood T cell repertoires in COVID-19. Produced via immunoSEQ multiplex PCR; TCRdb's table is partial and in-frame only. The data show around 65,000 clones, around four fifths seen once. Material for sequencing was peripheral blood. Receptors originate from a human donor in a cohort sampled during active COVID-19.

V gene TRBV5-1 combines with J gene TRBJ2-1; D ambiguous. The CDR3 is made up of 15 amino acids. The V end lost 2 bases, the J end lost 0 bases, and 9 bases lay between the germline ends. Looked up from germline, CDR1 is SGHRS and CDR2 is YFSETQ. The CDR3 DNA is TGCGCCAGCAGCTTTGGCGGCGGCTCCTACAATGAGCAGTTCTTC. As protein: CASSFGGGSYNEQFF.

V and J are TRBV4-3 and TRBJ1-1; weak D call: TRBD1 (5 bases). The germline CDR1 and CDR2 sequences are LGHNA and YSLEER. V lost 1 base and J 6 bases, leaving 12 bases between the germline ends. The length of the CDR3 is 14 residues. The DNA of the CDR3 is TGCGCCAGCAGCCAAGTTTCTACGGGGGCTGAAGCTTTCTTT. Translation: CASSQVSTGAEAFF.

The chain uses TRBV24-1 and TRBJ2-7; 10 positions match TRBD1. The CDR3 runs 16 residues. Per germline, CDR1 KGHDR and CDR2 SFDVKD. Trimming took 3 bases from V and 7 from J; bases not matched to a gene: 11. CDR3 residues: CATSDHFTGTGEEQYF. The DNA for the CDR3 is TGTGCCACCAGTGATCATTTCACCGGGACAGGGGAAGAGCAGTACTTC.

The J gene is TRBJ1-1, the V gene TRBV10-2, with a possible D match to TRBD1 (6 bases). CDR3 length: 15 residues. V lost 0 bases to trimming and J lost 5 bases, with 13 bases between them. CDR1 WSHSY and CDR2 SAAADI come from the germline V gene. CDR3 residues: CASSESARGRTEAFF. In nucleotides, the CDR3 is TGCGCCAGCAGTGAGTCTGCCAGGGGAAGGACTGAAGCTTTCTTT.

The chain links TRBV24-1 to TRBJ2-2; D not resolved. Germline V CDR1 and CDR2: KGHDR, SFDVKD. Trimming pared 12 bases from V and 0 bases from J, leaving 7 bases between. CDR3 length: 12 amino acids. The CDR3 here is CASGPNTGELFF. The DNA for the CDR3 is TGTGCCTCAGGCCCGAACACCGGGGAGCTGTTTTTT.

V and J are TRBV7-9 and TRBJ1-5; D remains unclear. This CDR3 comprises 13 residues. Germline V CDR1 and CDR2: SEHNR, FQNEAQ (reference sequence). V gave up 3 bases and J gave up 7 bases, with 10 bases separating them. Here the CDR3 DNA reads TGTGCCAGCAGCTTTGGTAGCCAACAGCCCCAGCATTTT. It is translated as CASSFGSQQPQHF. The full variable domain, with the rest looked up from reference TRBV7-9 and TRBJ1-5, is DTGVSQNPRHKITKRGQNVTFRCDPISEHNRLYWYRQTLGQGPEFLTYFQNEAQLEKSRLLSDRFSAERPKGSFSTLEIQRTEQGDSAMYLCASSFGSQQPQHFGDGTRLSIL.

The V gene is TRBV4-3, the J gene TRBJ1-4; a weak D match, TRBD1 (6 bases). Germline V gene lookup returns CDR1 LGHNA and CDR2 YSLEER. CDR3 length: 15 residues. Trimming shortened V by 0 bases and J by 4 bases, and 9 bases separated the two germline ends. CDR3 in amino acids: CASSQDWGHNEKLFF. DNA of the CDR3: TGCGCCAGCAGCCAAGATTGGGGGCATAATGAAAAACTGTTTTTT.

V gene TRBV10-3 combines with J gene TRBJ2-5, with D possibly matching TRBD1 (5 bases). Trimming took 1 base from V and 4 from J, leaving 19 bases between them. Looked up from germline, CDR1 is ENHRY and CDR2 is SYGVKD. The CDR3 has 17 residues. CDR3 DNA: TGTGCCATCAGTGAGTTCTCCAGGGTTGGTTTTCGAGAGACCCAGTACTTC. It encodes CAISEFSRVGFRETQYF.

The chain combines TRBV13 with TRBJ2-3, with TRBD1 as a possible D gene (6 bases). Germline CDR1 is PRHDT and CDR2 is FYEKMQ (reference sequence). The CDR3 length is 16 residues. V lost 1 base to trimming and J lost 0 bases, with 11 bases between them. The CDR3 nucleotides read TGTGCCAGCAGCTTAGCGAGAACAGGGAGCACAGATACGCAGTATTTT. Translating it yields CASSLARTGSTDTQYF. The full variable domain, with the rest looked up from reference TRBV13 and TRBJ2-3, is AAGVIQSPRHLIKEKRETATLKCYPIPRHDTVYWYQQGPGQDPQFLISFYEKMQSDKGSIPDRFSAQQFSDYHSELNMSSLELGDSALYFCASSLARTGSTDTQYFGPGTRLTVL.

The table lists this clone with many counts. V and J are TRBV4-3 and TRBJ2-7, with 7 bases lining up with TRBD2. This CDR3 has 17 amino acids. Looked up from germline, CDR1 is LGHNA and CDR2 is YSLEER. Trimming took 0 bases from V and 3 from J; bases not matched to a gene: 11. The CDR3 bases are TGCGCCAGCAGCCAAGAGGGTCCGTCTAGCGGATACTACGAGCAGTACTTC. Protein sequence: CASSQEGPSSGYYEQYF.

V is TRBV6-5 and J is TRBJ2-2, with 7 bases identical to TRBD2. The CDR3 runs 16 residues. Germline CDR1 MNHEY, CDR2 SVGAGI. Germline trimming cut 2 bases from V and 3 bases from J; bases unmatched to any gene: 6. For the CDR3, the DNA is TGTGCCAGCAGTTACGATCAGCGGGGTTACACCGGGGAGCTGTTTTTT. This gives the protein CASSYDQRGYTGELFF.

The CDR3 is CASSLGGRGRETQYF. The CDR3 bases are TGTGCCAGCAGCTTGGGCGGCAGGGGAAGAGAGACCCAGTACTTC. This rearrangement joins TRBV5-4 to TRBJ2-5; a weak D match, TRBD1 (6 bases). The germline CDR1 and CDR2 sequences are SGHNT and YYREEE (reference sequence). V was cut by 0 bases and J by 4 bases, with 13 bases left in between. There are 15 residues in the CDR3.

The genes are TRBV6-5 and TRBJ1-3, with 7 bases fitting TRBD1. V lost 4 bases, J lost 3 bases, and 6 bases stayed unmatched. The CDR3 spans 15 residues. Looked up from germline, CDR1 is MNHEY and CDR2 is SVGAGI. CDR3 region: CASSLGDRLGNTIYF. Written as DNA, the CDR3 is TGTGCCAGCAGTTTAGGGGACAGACTTGGAAACACCATATATTTT.

In regard to this clone: Other DNA sequences in the same sample also yield this CDR3. The chain joins TRBV7-2 to TRBJ1-5; TRBD1 agrees at 7 bases. The CDR3 sequence is 14 residues long. Germline trimming cut 5 bases from V and 2 bases from J; bases unmatched to any gene: 3. The germline V gene has CDR1 SGHTA and CDR2 FQGNSA. The CDR3 protein is CASSPDRGNQPQHF. The CDR3 DNA follows: TGTGCCAGCAGCCCTGACAGGGGCAATCAGCCCCAGCATTTT.

The V gene is TRBV7-8, the J gene TRBJ1-1, with 7 bases fitting TRBD1. The CDR3 runs 14 residues. V was pared by 6 bases and J by 4 bases, with 8 bases of the junction left unmatched. Germline V lookup: CDR1 SGHVS, CDR2 FQNEAQ. The CDR3 nucleotides read TGTGCCAGCAGGCTACAGAGACAGGGCACTGAAGCTTTCTTT. The encoded protein is CASRLQRQGTEAFF.